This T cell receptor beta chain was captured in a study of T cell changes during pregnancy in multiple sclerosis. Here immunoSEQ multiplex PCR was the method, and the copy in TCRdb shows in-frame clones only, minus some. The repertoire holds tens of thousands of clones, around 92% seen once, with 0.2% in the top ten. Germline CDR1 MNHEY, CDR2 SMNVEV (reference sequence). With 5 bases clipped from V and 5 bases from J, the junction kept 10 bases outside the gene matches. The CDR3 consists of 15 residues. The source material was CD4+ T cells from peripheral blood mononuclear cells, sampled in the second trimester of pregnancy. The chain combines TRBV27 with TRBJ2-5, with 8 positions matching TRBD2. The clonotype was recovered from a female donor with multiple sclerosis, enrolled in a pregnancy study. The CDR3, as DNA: TGTGCCAGCAGTCCCCTCGGTAGCGGGAAGGAGACCCAGTACTTC. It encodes CASSPLGSGKETQYF.